This T cell receptor (beta chain) was obtained from a study of memory CD4+ T cells and cytomegalovirus serostatus. Across the whole study: Donors were healthy Belgian adults, 10 or so CMV seropositive and 24 seronegative. Findings and limits, study-wide: Suggested: most of the CMV-linked TCR signature lies in CD4+ memory cells.

The sort gate was single viable CD3+CD4+CD8-CD45RO+ cells for memory CD4+ T cells. Serum IgG to CMV pp150, pp28, p38 and p52 defined serostatus. As to this clone: As yet, its antigen is unknown.

The data were produced by immunoSEQ multiplex PCR, yet TCRdb's version contains in-frame clones alone and is incomplete. The sample lists tens of thousands of clones, around 80% seen once, with approximately 0.8% in the top ten. Sequenced material: memory CD4+ T cells from blood. This TCR was recovered from an adult in good health and CMV-seronegative.

The CDR3 nucleotides read TGTGCAAGTCGCCACCCCTACAGGGATCGGCCTGGAAACACCATATATTTT. Protein: CASRHPYRDRPGNTIYF. The gene calls are TRBV12-2 and TRBJ1-3; TRBD1, the D gene given by the table, was not confirmed from the DNA. TRBV12-2 is flagged as a pseudogene. CDR3 size: 17 residues.